This T cell receptor beta chain was recorded in a study of cytomegalovirus exposure and HLA in healthy donors. Study details: A subsequent analysis stated that the roughly 130 validation repertoires were run on the same platform as the approximately 700 first-cohort repertoires.

The protocol was immunoSEQ multiplex PCR, while the TCRdb copy is restricted to in-frame clones and leaves out a portion. The sample yields roughly 57,000 clones, 93% seen once. Study conclusions and caveats: The study put under 200 TCR beta chains on its list as cytomegalovirus-associated. In vitro testing confirmed a few CMV-associated chains as specific for CMV antigens. Cytomegalovirus status, reportedly, was diagnosed with high specificity and sensitivity by the classifier.

The CDR3 runs 12 residues. V was clipped by 3 bases and J by 8 bases, with 11 bases between them. Germline V CDR1 and CDR2: SQVTM, ANQGSEA. In regard to this clone: Antigen specificity is unknown.

This TCR came from a woman aged 18-35 years in good health and CMV-seropositive. The sequencing sample was made of PBMCs. The genes are TRBV29-1 and TRBJ2-1, with D unclear. The chain's CDR3 is CSVDSRGDEQFF. DNA for the CDR3: TGCAGCGTTGACTCCCGAGGAGATGAGCAGTTCTTC.